This T cell receptor (beta chain) was found in a study of T cells in Graves' hyperthyroidism and ophthalmopathy. This clonotype was seen ten or more times. V was shortened by 2 bases and J by 8 bases, with 10 bases between the two germline ends. CDR1 ENHRY and CDR2 SYGVKD come from the germline V gene. CDR3 length: 14 amino acids. Researchers amplified the TCR beta CDR3 regions from RNA transcripts. An initial round of RT-PCR targeting the TCR CDR3 relied on the HTBI primer set. TCRdb independently ran MiXCR on the multiplex PCR reads; one entry per CDR3 protein. The table shows around 540,000 distinct CDR3 sequences, with about 43% occurring only once. Researchers defined stable Graves' hyperthyroidism as no ophthalmopathy progression within 18 months. In making diagnoses, clinical symptoms, serum thyroxine and TRAb, thyroid ultrasound and orbital computed tomography were all used.

This TCR was sampled from a woman aged 18-29 years with Graves' hyperthyroidism. The sequenced sample was peripheral blood or thyroid tissue (not recorded which). The V gene is TRBV10-3, the J gene TRBJ1-6; D call uncertain. CDR3 region: CAISEGYRDSPLHF. DNA of the CDR3: TGTGCCATCAGTGAGGGGTATAGGGATTCACCCCTCCACTTT.